This TCR beta chain was identified in a study of control samples from healthy donors and cancer patients. The ends were cut back, 3 bases at V and 4 bases at J, with 11 bases in the middle. CDR3 length: 14 amino acids. The V gene's germline CDR1 is SGDLS and CDR2 YYNGEE. TCRdb's copy holds only in-frame clones and misses some; the assay was immunoSEQ multiplex PCR. Of some 70,000 clones listed, 75% to 85% were seen once; the top ten hold around 14%. The chain is built from TRBV9 and TRBJ2-1; perhaps TRBD2 as D (6 bases). The specimen sequenced was blood. The receptor was isolated from a man aged 55 to 70 in good health. CDR3 sequence (DNA): TGTGCCAGCAGCGCCGGGACTGAGTACAATGAGCAGTTCTTC. Translation gives CASSAGTEYNEQFF.